The present T cell receptor beta chain was sequenced within a study of T cell repertoires in cytomegalovirus infection. The overall study: Both recently identified HLA-C-restricted and well-studied HLA-B-restricted CMV epitopes were used in the study. Public TCR beta signatures provided an indication of both CMV infection and a matching HLA type. Study outcomes and limitations: Accumulated public TCR beta family frequency recognized individuals carrying CMV together with the relevant HLA.

Regarding this clonotype: Its target is unknown.

This CDR3 has 14 residues. The ends were cut back, 5 bases at V and 1 base at J, with 11 bases in the middle. CDR1 is MNHEY, CDR2 SMNVEV, per germline (reference sequence). Each CDR3 protein is one row after TCRdb ran MiXCR on the reads. Of about 920,000 distinct CDR3 sequences listed, approximately 33% are singletons. The sample here was cultured CD8+ T cells from PBMCs, taken from culture after CMV antigen stimulation. The sequence derives from a human donor in good health (CMV status not recorded). Some clones in this sample may be carry-over from other donors' samples. The chain recombines TRBV27 with TRBJ1-1, with D perhaps matching TRBD1 (6 bases). The DNA of the CDR3 is TGTGCCAGCAGTATTCAGGGGAGGAACACTGAAGCTTTCTTT. This encodes CASSIQGRNTEAFF.